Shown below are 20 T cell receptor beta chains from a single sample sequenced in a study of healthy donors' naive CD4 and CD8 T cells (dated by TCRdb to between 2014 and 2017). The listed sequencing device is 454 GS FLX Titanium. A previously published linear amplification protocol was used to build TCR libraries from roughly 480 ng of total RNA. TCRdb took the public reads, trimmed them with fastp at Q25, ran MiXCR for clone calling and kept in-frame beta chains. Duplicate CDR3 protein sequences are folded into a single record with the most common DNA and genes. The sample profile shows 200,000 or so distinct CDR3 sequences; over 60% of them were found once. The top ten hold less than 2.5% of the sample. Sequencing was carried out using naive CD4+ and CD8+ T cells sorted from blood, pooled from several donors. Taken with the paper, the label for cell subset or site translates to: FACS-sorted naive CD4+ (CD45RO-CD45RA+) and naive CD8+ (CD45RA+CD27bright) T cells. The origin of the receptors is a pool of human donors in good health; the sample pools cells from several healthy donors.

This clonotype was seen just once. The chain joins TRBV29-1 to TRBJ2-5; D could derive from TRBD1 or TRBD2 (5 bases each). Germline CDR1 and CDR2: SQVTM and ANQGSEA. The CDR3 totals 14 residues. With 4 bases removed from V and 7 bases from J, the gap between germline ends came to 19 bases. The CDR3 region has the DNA TGCAGCGTTGGTACTGGGACGACCAGCGGGACCCAGTACTTC. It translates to CSVGTGTTSGTQYF.

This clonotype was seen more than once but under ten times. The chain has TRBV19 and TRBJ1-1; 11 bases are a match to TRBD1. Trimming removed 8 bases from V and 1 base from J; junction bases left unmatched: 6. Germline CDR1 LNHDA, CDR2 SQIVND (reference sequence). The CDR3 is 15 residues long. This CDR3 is CASSDRGQGNTEAFF. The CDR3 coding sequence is TGTGCCAGTTCGGACAGGGGGCAAGGGAACACTGAAGCTTTCTTT.

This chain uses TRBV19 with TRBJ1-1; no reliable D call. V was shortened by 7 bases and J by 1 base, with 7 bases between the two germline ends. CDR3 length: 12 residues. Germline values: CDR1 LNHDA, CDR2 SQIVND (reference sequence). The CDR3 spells CASIEGNTEAFF. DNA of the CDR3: TGTGCCAGTATTGAGGGGAACACTGAAGCTTTCTTT.

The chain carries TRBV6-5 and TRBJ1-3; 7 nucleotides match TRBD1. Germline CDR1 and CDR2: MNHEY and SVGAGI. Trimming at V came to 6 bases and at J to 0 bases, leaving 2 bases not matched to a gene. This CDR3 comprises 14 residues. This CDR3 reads CASRQGSSGNTIYF. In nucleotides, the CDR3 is TGTGCCAGCAGACAGGGGAGCTCTGGAAACACCATATATTTT.

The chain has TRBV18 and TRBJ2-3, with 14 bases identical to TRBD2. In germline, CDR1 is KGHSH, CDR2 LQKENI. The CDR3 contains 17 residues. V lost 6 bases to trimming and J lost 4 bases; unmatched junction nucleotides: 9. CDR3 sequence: CASSPEGTSGSSDTQYF. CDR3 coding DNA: TGTGCCAGCTCCCCAGAAGGGACTAGCGGGAGTTCAGATACGCAGTATTTT.

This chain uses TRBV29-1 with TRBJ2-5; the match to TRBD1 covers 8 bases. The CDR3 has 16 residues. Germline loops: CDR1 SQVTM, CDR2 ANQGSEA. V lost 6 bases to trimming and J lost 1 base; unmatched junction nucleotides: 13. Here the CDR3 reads CSVGAPDRGTQETQYF. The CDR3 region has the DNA TGCAGCGTGGGAGCCCCAGACAGGGGCACCCAAGAGACCCAGTACTTC.

The CDR3 DNA is TGCAGTGCTAGTATAGCGGGGGACCTATACAATGAGCAGTTCTTC. Translation gives CSASIAGDLYNEQFF. This sequence joins TRBV20-1 and TRBJ2-1; 9 nucleotides agree with TRBD2. Losses at the gene ends were 3 bases for V and 4 bases for J; bases not matched to a gene: 7. CDR1 DFQATT and CDR2 SNEGSKA come from the germline V gene (reference sequence). CDR3 length equals 15 residues.

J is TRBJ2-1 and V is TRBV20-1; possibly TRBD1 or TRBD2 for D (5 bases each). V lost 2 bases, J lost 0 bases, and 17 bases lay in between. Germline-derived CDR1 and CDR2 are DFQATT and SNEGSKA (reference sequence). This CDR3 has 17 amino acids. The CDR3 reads CSARSTSPGSSYNEQFF. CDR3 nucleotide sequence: TGCAGTGCTAGATCGACATCTCCAGGGAGCTCCTACAATGAGCAGTTCTTC.

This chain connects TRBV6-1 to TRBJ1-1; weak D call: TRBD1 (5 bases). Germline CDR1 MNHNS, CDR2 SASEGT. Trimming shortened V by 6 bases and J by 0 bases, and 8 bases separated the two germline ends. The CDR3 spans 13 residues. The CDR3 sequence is CASSWDLNTEAFF. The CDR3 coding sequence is TGTGCCAGCAGCTGGGACCTGAACACTGAAGCTTTCTTT.

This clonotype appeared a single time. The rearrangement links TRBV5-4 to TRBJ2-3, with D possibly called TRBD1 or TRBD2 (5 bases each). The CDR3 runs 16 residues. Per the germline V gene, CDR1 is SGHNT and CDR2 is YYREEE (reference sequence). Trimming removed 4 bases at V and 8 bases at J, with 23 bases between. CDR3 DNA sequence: TGTGCCAGCAGCCAGGGAGCCGGGGCCCCCGGTGGTACGCAGTATTTT. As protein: CASSQGAGAPGGTQYF. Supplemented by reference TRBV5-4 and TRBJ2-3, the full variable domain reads ETGVTQSPTHLIKTRGQQVTLRCSSQSGHNTVSWYQQALGQGPQFIFQYYREEENGRGNFPPRFSGLQFPNYSSELNVNALELDDSALYLCASSQGAGAPGGTQYFGPGTRLTVL.

For the CDR3, the DNA is TGCAGCGTTTACGTTCGGGGGACTAGCGGGAGGCACTCCTACAATGAGCAGTTCTTC. Translation gives CSVYVRGTSGRHSYNEQFF. The chain uses TRBV29-1 and TRBJ2-1, with 15 bases identical to TRBD2. Trimming removed 5 bases from V and 0 bases from J; junction bases left unmatched: 11. Germline V lookup: CDR1 SQVTM, CDR2 ANQGSEA. The CDR3 extends over 19 amino acids.

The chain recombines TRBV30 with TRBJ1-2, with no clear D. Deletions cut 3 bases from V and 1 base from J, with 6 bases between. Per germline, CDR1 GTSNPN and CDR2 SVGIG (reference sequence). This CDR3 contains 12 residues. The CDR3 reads CAWSRYNYGYTF. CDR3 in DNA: TGTGCCTGGAGCCGGTATAACTATGGCTACACCTTC.

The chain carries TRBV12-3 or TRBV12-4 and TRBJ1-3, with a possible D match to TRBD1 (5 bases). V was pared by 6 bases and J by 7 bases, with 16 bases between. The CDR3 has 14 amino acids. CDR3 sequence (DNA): TGTGCCAGCAGCGTCTTGTCGGGGCACAACACCATATATTTT. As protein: CASSVLSGHNTIYF.

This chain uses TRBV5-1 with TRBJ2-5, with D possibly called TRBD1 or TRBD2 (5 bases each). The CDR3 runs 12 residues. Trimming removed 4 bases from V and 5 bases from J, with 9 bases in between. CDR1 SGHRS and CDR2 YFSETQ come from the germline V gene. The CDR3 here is CASSVGEETQYF. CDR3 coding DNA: TGCGCCAGCAGCGTGGGGGAGGAGACCCAGTACTTC.

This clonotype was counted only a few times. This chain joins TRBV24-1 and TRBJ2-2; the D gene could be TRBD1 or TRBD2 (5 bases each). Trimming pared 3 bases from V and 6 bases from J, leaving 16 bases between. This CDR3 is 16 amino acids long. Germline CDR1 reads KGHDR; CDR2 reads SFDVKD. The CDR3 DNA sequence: TGTGCCACCAGTGATCCCCGGGACGGACAACCCGGGGAGCTGTTTTTT. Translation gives CATSDPRDGQPGELFF.

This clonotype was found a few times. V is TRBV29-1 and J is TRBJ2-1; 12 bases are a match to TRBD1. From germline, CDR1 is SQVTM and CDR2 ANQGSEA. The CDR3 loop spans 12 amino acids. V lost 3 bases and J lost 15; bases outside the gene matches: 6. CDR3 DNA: TGCAGCGTTGAGGGCCGGGACAGGGGGCCGTTCTTC. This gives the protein CSVEGRDRGPFF.

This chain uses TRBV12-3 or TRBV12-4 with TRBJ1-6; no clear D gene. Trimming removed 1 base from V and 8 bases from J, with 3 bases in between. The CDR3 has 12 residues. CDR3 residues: CASSLGYSPLHF. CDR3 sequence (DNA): TGTGCCAGCAGTTTAGGTTATTCACCCCTCCACTTT.

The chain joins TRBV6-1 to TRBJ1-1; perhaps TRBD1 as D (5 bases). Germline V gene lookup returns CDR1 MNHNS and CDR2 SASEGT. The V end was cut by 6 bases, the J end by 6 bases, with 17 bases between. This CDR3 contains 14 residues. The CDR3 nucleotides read TGTGCCAGCAGCCTTCCCACCAGGGACGCTGAAGCTTTCTTT. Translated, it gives CASSLPTRDAEAFF.

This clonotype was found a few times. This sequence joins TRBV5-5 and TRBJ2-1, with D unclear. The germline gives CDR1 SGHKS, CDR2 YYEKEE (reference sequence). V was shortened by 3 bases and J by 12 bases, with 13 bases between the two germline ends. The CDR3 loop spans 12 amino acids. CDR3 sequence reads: CASSYSDQVQFF. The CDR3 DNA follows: TGTGCCAGCAGCTATAGTGACCAGGTGCAGTTCTTC.

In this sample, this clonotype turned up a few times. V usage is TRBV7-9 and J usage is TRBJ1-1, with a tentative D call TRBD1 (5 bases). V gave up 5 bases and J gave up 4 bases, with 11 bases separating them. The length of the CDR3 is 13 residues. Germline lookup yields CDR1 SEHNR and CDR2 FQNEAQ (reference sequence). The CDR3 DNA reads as TGTGCCAGCAGCCCCCAGGGTAGCACTGAAGCTTTCTTT. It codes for CASSPQGSTEAFF. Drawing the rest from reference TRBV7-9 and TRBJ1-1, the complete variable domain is DTGVSQNPRHKITKRGQNVTFRCDPISEHNRLYWYRQTLGQGPEFLTYFQNEAQLEKSRLLSDRFSAERPKGSFSTLEIQRTEQGDSAMYLCASSPQGSTEAFFGQGTRLTVV.